One sample yielded the 15 T cell receptor beta chains listed below, sequenced in a study of cytomegalovirus exposure and HLA in healthy donors. Primers included in the PCR were 60 Vbeta and 13 Jbeta primers. The assay was immunoSEQ multiplex PCR, and TCRdb's table has in-frame clones only and misses some. The sample has nearly 110,000 clones, 70% to 80% seen once; the top ten hold over 2.5%. Sequencing used PBMCs. The receptors here all came from a female donor in good health and CMV-seronegative.

The CDR3, as DNA: TGTGCCAGCAGTCTGGACAGGGAGGGAGGGCCCCAGCATTTT. This translates into CASSLDREGGPQHF. The rearrangement uses TRBV28 and TRBJ1-5, with 8 positions matching TRBD1. The ends lost 5 bases at V and 9 bases at J; junction bases unmatched: 9. This CDR3 contains 14 residues. The germline gives CDR1 MDHEN, CDR2 SYDVKM.

V and J are TRBV28 and TRBJ2-3; perhaps TRBD2 as D (5 bases). Germline values: CDR1 MDHEN, CDR2 SYDVKM. Trimming removed 5 bases from V and 4 bases from J, with 10 bases in between. The CDR3 runs 13 residues. CDR3 bases: TGTGCCAGCAGTCCGCCGGGGTCAGATACGCAGTATTTT. As protein: CASSPPGSDTQYF.

V usage is TRBV7-3 and J usage is TRBJ2-7; tentatively, D is TRBD2 (6 bases). Germline V gives CDR1 SGHTA, CDR2 FQGTGA. Trimming cost V 6 bases and J 6 bases, with 18 bases left between them. This CDR3 is 14 amino acids long. Here the CDR3 DNA reads TGTGCCAGCAGTTCGGGACTCCACCTAGGCGAGCAGTACTTC. This gives the protein CASSSGLHLGEQYF.

Concerning this clone itself: Germline and junction disagree at one end, which may indicate a read error. This specimen includes other DNA sequences encoding the same CDR3. The genes are TRBV4-3 and TRBJ2-5, with 12 bases fitting TRBD2. The CDR3 runs 14 residues. Germline CDR1 reads LGHNA; CDR2 reads YSLEER. CDR3 sequence: CASSQTSGRETQYF. The CDR3 DNA is TGCGCCAGTAGCCAGACTAGCGGGAGAGAGACCCAGTACTTC.

This clone was seen only a few times. This chain connects TRBV7-3 to TRBJ2-3, with 7 positions matching TRBD2. This CDR3 comprises 15 residues. V shed 5 bases, J shed 2 bases, and the junction held 7 bases outside the gene matches. Germline V gene data show CDR1 as SGHTA and CDR2 as FQGTGA. The CDR3 DNA follows: TGTGCCAGCAGCCCAAGAGCGGGGTACACAGATACGCAGTATTTT. The encoded protein is CASSPRAGYTDTQYF. Complete variable domain (other parts from reference TRBV7-3 and TRBJ2-3): GAGVSQTPSNKVTEKGKYVELRCDPISGHTALYWYRQSLGQGPEFLIYFQGTGAADDSGLPNDRFFAVRPEGSVSTLKIQRTERGDSAVYLCASSPRAGYTDTQYFGPGTRLTVL.

The genes are TRBV14 and TRBJ2-5; D gene uncertain. Germline CDR1 and CDR2: SGHDN and FVKESK. This CDR3 has 15 amino acids. Trimming removed 4 bases at V and 0 bases at J, with 12 bases between. The CDR3 protein is CASSPGFPYQETQYF. The CDR3 nucleotides read TGTGCCAGCAGCCCGGGTTTCCCTTACCAAGAGACCCAGTACTTC.

This chain uses TRBV5-5 with TRBJ2-2; D is uncertain. The CDR3 sequence is 13 residues long. Germline V gives CDR1 SGHKS, CDR2 YYEKEE (reference sequence). V lost 0 bases and J lost 7, with 7 bases in between. CDR3 loop: CASSLVIYGELFF. CDR3 in DNA: TGTGCCAGCAGCTTGGTTATTTACGGGGAGCTGTTTTTT.

V is TRBV27 and J is TRBJ2-2; D not resolved. V dropped 6 bases and J dropped 6 bases, with 14 bases sitting between them. Germline CDR1 MNHEY, CDR2 SMNVEV (reference sequence). The CDR3 runs to 14 residues. The CDR3 sequence is CASSRAIPPGELFF. The DNA of the CDR3 is TGTGCCAGCAGCCGCGCCATTCCCCCCGGGGAGCTGTTTTTT.

CDR3 amino acids: CASSVSTGAETQYF. CDR3 DNA: TGTGCCAGCAGTGTCTCTACAGGGGCAGAGACCCAGTACTTC. V and J are TRBV28 and TRBJ2-5; 7 bases map to TRBD1. There are 14 residues in the CDR3. Germline V lookup: CDR1 MDHEN, CDR2 SYDVKM. V gave up 5 bases and J gave up 4 bases; unmatched junction bases: 7.

J is TRBJ2-1 and V is TRBV28, with 8 bases that match TRBD2. The CDR3 totals 13 residues. The trim removed 10 bases at V and 9 bases at J, leaving 11 bases unmatched. Germline assignment: CDR1 MDHEN and CDR2 SYDVKM. The CDR3 nucleotides are TGTGCCACCAAGACTAGCGCGGTAGGTGAGCAGTTCTTC. As protein: CATKTSAVGEQFF.

V is TRBV9 and J is TRBJ2-1, with D perhaps TRBD2 (6 bases). Trimming stripped 3 bases from V and 3 bases from J, with 13 bases between. The germline V gene has CDR1 SGDLS and CDR2 YYNGEE. The CDR3 spans 15 residues. The CDR3 region has the DNA TGTGCCAGCAGCGGGGGGGACTTCCTCTACAATGAGCAGTTCTTC. The encoded protein is CASSGGDFLYNEQFF.

The sample holds a few counts of this clone. V is TRBV5-6 and J is TRBJ2-1; a weak D match, TRBD2 (6 bases). The CDR3 extends over 15 amino acids. The V end was cut by 0 bases, the J end by 7 bases, with 14 bases between. CDR1 is SGHDT and CDR2 is YYEEEE in the germline V gene. CDR3 loop: CASSLGLVNGNEQFF. DNA for the CDR3: TGTGCCAGCAGCTTGGGACTAGTAAACGGGAATGAGCAGTTCTTC.

This clone was seen just once. This chain connects TRBV7-2 to TRBJ2-1; 13 bases are shared with TRBD2. CDR3 size: 16 residues. V shed 6 bases, J shed 10 bases, and the junction held 12 bases outside the gene matches. Germline lookup yields CDR1 SGHTA and CDR2 FQGNSA. The CDR3 bases are TGTGCCAGCAGTTACTCCGGGACTAGCGGGACCACGGAGCAGTTCTTC. It specifies CASSYSGTSGTTEQFF.

The chain's CDR3 is CASSLSPRGGPRDRLYEQYF. CDR3 nucleotide sequence: TGTGCCAGCAGCTTATCCCCTCGCGGCGGGCCGAGGGACAGATTATACGAGCAGTACTTC. The rearrangement joins TRBV13 to TRBJ2-7; TRBD1 aligns across 7 bases. The CDR3 is 20 amino acids. Germline V lookup: CDR1 PRHDT, CDR2 FYEKMQ (reference sequence). The V segment lost 2 bases and the J segment 4 bases; nucleotides outside the gene matches: 23.

The chain links TRBV6-1 to TRBJ2-7, with D possibly matching TRBD2 (5 bases). V was cut by 2 bases and J by 7 bases, with 18 bases left in between. The germline V gene has CDR1 MNHNS and CDR2 SASEGT. This CDR3 has 15 amino acids. CDR3 sequence (DNA): TGTGCCAGCAGTGAATATTTAACGAGGGCGGGTGAGCAGTACTTC. Protein product: CASSEYLTRAGEQYF.